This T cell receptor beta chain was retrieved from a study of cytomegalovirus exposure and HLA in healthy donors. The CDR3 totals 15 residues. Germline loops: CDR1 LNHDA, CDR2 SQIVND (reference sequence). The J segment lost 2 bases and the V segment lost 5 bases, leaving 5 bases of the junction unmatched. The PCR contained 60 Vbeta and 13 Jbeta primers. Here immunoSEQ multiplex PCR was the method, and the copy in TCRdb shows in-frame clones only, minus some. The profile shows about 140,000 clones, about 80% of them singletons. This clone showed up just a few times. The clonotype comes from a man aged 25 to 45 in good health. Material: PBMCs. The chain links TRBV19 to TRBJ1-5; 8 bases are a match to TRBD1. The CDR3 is CASSLGTGGNQPQHF. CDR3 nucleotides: TGTGCCAGTAGTCTAGGGACAGGAGGCAATCAGCCCCAGCATTTT.